These 10 T cell receptor beta chains were sequenced from one sample in a study of cytomegalovirus exposure and HLA in healthy donors. The PCR made use of 60 Vbeta and 13 Jbeta primers. Profiled with immunoSEQ multiplex PCR; TCRdb holds only in-frame clones, not every one. The sample includes 85,000 to 120,000 clones, 75% of them seen just once. Specimen: PBMCs. These receptors were obtained from a man aged 35 to 55 in good health and CMV-seronegative.

The chain combines TRBV21-1 with TRBJ2-1; the table's D call, TRBD1, has no DNA check behind it. TRBV21-1 is a known pseudogene. This CDR3 region has 16 residues. The CDR3 here is CASSKPPGTGPNEQFF. DNA of the CDR3: TGTGCCAGCAGCAAGCCACCCGGGACAGGACCCAATGAGCAGTTCTTC.

This clone was seen a single time. This chain links TRBV6-1 with TRBJ2-5, with 11 bases aligning to TRBD2. The V and J ends lost 7 bases and 4 bases, in that order; junction bases with no gene match: 8. This CDR3 region has 15 residues. CDR1 MNHNS and CDR2 SASEGT come from the germline V gene. The CDR3 DNA follows: TGTGCCAGCATTAGCGGGGGGGCTGGTAGAGAGACCCAGTACTTC. This translates into CASISGGAGRETQYF.

This sequence joins TRBV6-1 and TRBJ2-1; D may be TRBD2 (5 bases). Germline V CDR1 and CDR2: MNHNS, SASEGT. This CDR3 comprises 14 residues. V was pared by 0 bases and J by 9 bases, with 12 bases between. The CDR3 region is CASSEAPSSGEQFF. DNA of the CDR3: TGTGCCAGCAGTGAAGCCCCTAGCAGCGGTGAGCAGTTCTTC.

The rearrangement links TRBV18 to TRBJ1-1, with TRBD1 identical over 7 bases. CDR3 size: 14 residues. The V gene's germline CDR1 is KGHSH and CDR2 LQKENI. J lost 2 bases, V lost 5 bases, and 5 bases had no gene match. CDR3 DNA: TGTGCCAGCTCATCGGACAGGTACAACACTGAAGCTTTCTTT. This gives the protein CASSSDRYNTEAFF.

The chain links TRBV4-1 to TRBJ1-2, with 9 positions matching TRBD1. Germline CDR1 MGHRA, CDR2 YSYEKL. The CDR3 totals 16 residues. The V gene end was trimmed by 0 bases and the J gene end by 6 bases; junction bases not matched to a gene: 8. The CDR3 spells CASSQEIFGTGNGYTF. As DNA, the CDR3 is TGCGCCAGCAGCCAAGAAATATTCGGGACAGGGAATGGCTACACCTTC.

J is TRBJ1-5 and V is TRBV19; 8 nucleotides align to TRBD1. This CDR3 region has 13 residues. Germline CDR1 is LNHDA and CDR2 is SQIVND (reference sequence). V lost 4 bases to trimming and J lost 5 bases; unmatched junction nucleotides: 1. CDR3 loop: CASSTGGYQPQHF. The CDR3 DNA is TGTGCCAGTAGTACAGGGGGCTATCAGCCCCAGCATTTT.

The chain combines TRBV20-1 with TRBJ2-7, with 7 bases fitting TRBD1. The CDR3 totals 11 residues. Germline values: CDR1 DFQATT, CDR2 SNEGSKA (reference sequence). Trimming at V came to 6 bases and at J to 3 bases, leaving 2 bases not matched to a gene. The DNA for the CDR3 is TGCAGTGCCGACAGGGACTACGAGCAGTACTTC. Translating gives CSADRDYEQYF.

This CDR3 reads CASRALRGQPQHF. The DNA for the CDR3 is TGTGCCAGCAGGGCCCTCCGGGGTCAGCCCCAGCATTTT. The gene calls are TRBV6-5 and TRBJ1-5, with D unresolved. The CDR3 is 13 residues long. The V gene's germline CDR1 is MNHEY and CDR2 SVGAGI. V gave up 6 bases and J gave up 6 bases, with 12 bases separating them.

The CDR3 DNA is TGTGCCAGCAGCCCCTGGGACAGGGAAGGAGACGGCTACACCTTC. It translates to CASSPWDREGDGYTF. V usage is TRBV7-9 and J usage is TRBJ1-2, with TRBD1 identical over 9 bases. J lost 8 bases, V lost 5 bases, and 12 bases had no gene match. This CDR3 has 15 amino acids. CDR1 SEHNR and CDR2 FQNEAQ come from the germline V gene (reference sequence).

V is TRBV6-5 and J is TRBJ1-6, with TRBD1 matching over 9 bases. This CDR3 has 16 residues. Trimming at V came to 1 base and at J to 6 bases, leaving 4 bases not matched to a gene. CDR1 MNHEY and CDR2 SVGAGI come from the germline V gene. The CDR3 nucleotides read TGTGCCAGCAGTTACTTAACGGGACAGGGTAATTCACCCCTCCACTTT. Protein product: CASSYLTGQGNSPLHF.